Each of the 20 T cell receptor beta chains below was sequenced from the same sample in a study of blood T cell repertoires in COVID-19. Data came from immunoSEQ multiplex PCR; TCRdb stores just in-frame clones and leaves some out. The sample consists of about 240,000 clones, about four fifths of them appearing once. Sequencing input: peripheral blood. These receptors all stem from a woman older than 75 with COVID-19, enrolled during active disease.

The gene calls are TRBV11-3 and TRBJ2-2, with D possibly being TRBD2 (5 bases). CDR3 length: 15 amino acids. The germline V and J ends were trimmed by 5 bases and 2 bases, with 12 bases remaining between them. Germline V CDR1 and CDR2: SGHNT, YENEEA. CDR3 in DNA: TGTGCCAGCAGCGCGGGCGCAGTTAACACCGGGGAGCTGTTTTTT. Translated, it gives CASSAGAVNTGELFF.

The chain uses TRBV30 and TRBJ2-7; 7 nucleotides agree with TRBD1. The ends lost 7 bases at V and 7 bases at J; junction bases unmatched: 16. CDR1 is GTSNPN and CDR2 is SVGIG in the germline V gene (reference sequence). This CDR3 comprises 14 residues. The CDR3 loop reads CASSLWGQLGEQYF. CDR3 bases: TGTGCCTCCTCCCTATGGGGACAGTTAGGGGAGCAGTACTTC.

This CDR3 reads CASSLALQGRQPQHF. The DNA of the CDR3 is TGTGCCAGCAGCTTAGCGTTACAGGGGCGGCAGCCCCAGCATTTT. The J gene is TRBJ1-5, the V gene TRBV7-2, with TRBD1 identical over 7 bases. This CDR3 has 15 residues. The J segment lost 7 bases and the V segment lost 0 bases, leaving 6 bases of the junction unmatched. Per the germline V gene, CDR1 is SGHTA and CDR2 is FQGNSA.

The chain carries TRBV7-9 and TRBJ2-5, with 13 bases lining up with TRBD2. The CDR3 has 16 residues. Germline V gives CDR1 SEHNR, CDR2 FQNEAQ (reference sequence). Unmatched junction bases numbered 7, after V lost 2 bases and J lost 7 bases. The CDR3 region is CASSLSGTSGTGTQYF. CDR3 DNA sequence: TGTGCCAGCAGCTTATCCGGGACTAGCGGGACTGGGACCCAGTACTTC. Based on the CDR3 plus reference TRBV7-9 and TRBJ2-5, the full variable domain is DTGVSQNPRHKITKRGQNVTFRCDPISEHNRLYWYRQTLGQGPEFLTYFQNEAQLEKSRLLSDRFSAERPKGSFSTLEIQRTEQGDSAMYLCASSLSGTSGTGTQYFGPGTRLLVL.

This clone was observed a single time. The chain combines TRBV28 with TRBJ1-5; 9 nucleotides agree with TRBD1. In germline, CDR1 is MDHEN, CDR2 SYDVKM. V lost 6 bases and J lost 4; bases outside the gene matches: 7. CDR3 size: 15 residues. In DNA form, the CDR3 reads TGTGCCAGCAGCCCTTCGACAGGGGGGAATCAGCCCCAGCATTTT. It codes for CASSPSTGGNQPQHF. The full variable domain, rest sourced from reference TRBV28 and TRBJ1-5, is DVKVTQSSRYLVKRTGEKVFLECVQDMDHENMFWYRQDPGLGLRLIYFSYDVKMKEKGDIPEGYSVSREKKERFSLILESASTNQTSMYLCASSPSTGGNQPQHFGDGTRLSIL.

The chain joins TRBV3-1 (or the pseudogene TRBV3-2) to TRBJ1-2; TRBD1 might be the D (6 bases). The CDR3 covers 13 residues. V gave up 1 base and J gave up 7 bases, with 10 bases separating them. Germline loops: CDR1 LGHDT, CDR2 YNNKEL (reference sequence). The CDR3 DNA reads as TGTGCCAGCAGCCAAGCAGGGGTAGGTGGCTACACCTTC. It translates to CASSQAGVGGYTF.

V gene TRBV6-5 combines with J gene TRBJ2-1; 7 positions match TRBD2. From germline, CDR1 is MNHEY and CDR2 SVGAGI. The CDR3 spans 16 residues. J gave up 4 bases and V 0 bases, and 6 bases lay outside the gene matches. In nucleotides, the CDR3 is TGTGCCAGCAGTTACTCGGGACTATCGAAGTACAATGAGCAGTTCTTC. Its protein is CASSYSGLSKYNEQFF.

The chain has TRBV5-4 and TRBJ2-7, with a possible D match to TRBD1 (6 bases). This CDR3 has 13 amino acids. Per germline, CDR1 SGHNT and CDR2 YYREEE (reference sequence). Trimming removed 0 bases from V and 5 bases from J, with 9 bases in between. CDR3 nucleotides: TGTGCCAGCAGCTTGGACAGGGAGCACGAGCAGTACTTC. It translates to CASSLDREHEQYF.

This clone came up a few times. This sample also contains other DNA sequences that code for the same CDR3. The J gene is TRBJ1-1, the V gene TRBV5-1, with a tentative D call TRBD1 (6 bases). CDR1 is SGHRS and CDR2 is YFSETQ in the germline V gene. The CDR3 totals 14 residues. The V end lost 3 bases, the J end lost 1 base, and 10 bases lay between the germline ends. For the CDR3, the DNA is TGCGCCAGCAGCTCACAGGGTGGGAACACTGAAGCTTTCTTT. Translated, it gives CASSSQGGNTEAFF.

This chain uses TRBV10-3 with TRBJ1-1; D is unresolved. Per the germline V gene, CDR1 is ENHRY and CDR2 is SYGVKD. The CDR3 length is 14 residues. The ends were cut back, 3 bases at V and 0 bases at J, with 8 bases in the middle. The CDR3 region has the DNA TGTGCCATCAGTGAAGGGAGCTTGAACACTGAAGCTTTCTTT. This translates into CAISEGSLNTEAFF.

The V and J genes are TRBV3-1 (or the pseudogene TRBV3-2) and TRBJ1-2; D ambiguous. This CDR3 has 16 residues. The V gene's germline CDR1 is LGHDT and CDR2 YNNKEL (reference sequence). V gave up 0 bases and J gave up 0 bases, with 11 bases separating them. The CDR3 DNA follows: TGTGCCAGCAGCCAAGATAGGGAGCTCCCTAACTATGGCTACACCTTC. Protein: CASSQDRELPNYGYTF.

The rearrangement uses TRBV30 and TRBJ1-4; possibly TRBD1 for D (6 bases). V was clipped by 7 bases and J by 8 bases, with 14 bases between them. The CDR3 covers 12 residues. Germline values: CDR1 GTSNPN, CDR2 SVGIG (reference sequence). CDR3 DNA: TGTGCCTTGCAGGGGTGGCGAGAAAAACTGTTTTTT. Translated, it gives CALQGWREKLFF.

The J gene is TRBJ2-3, the V gene TRBV7-6; a possible D gene is TRBD2 (5 bases). CDR3 length equals 15 residues. The V end lost 1 base, the J end lost 1 base, and 9 bases lay between the germline ends. Germline V gene sequence: CDR1 SGHVS, CDR2 FNYEAQ. For the CDR3, the DNA is TGTGCCAGCAGCTTAGATCCTAGCCGCACAGATACGCAGTATTTT. Translation gives CASSLDPSRTDTQYF.

In DNA form, the CDR3 reads TGTGCCAGCTCACCACCGTCGGGGTTGAACACTGAAGCTTTCTTT. It translates to CASSPPSGLNTEAFF. The chain has TRBV18 and TRBJ1-1; D remains unclear. CDR1 is KGHSH and CDR2 is LQKENI in the germline V gene. There are 15 residues in the CDR3. V lost 0 bases, J lost 0 bases, and 8 bases lay in between.

This chain joins TRBV18 and TRBJ1-3; a possible D gene is TRBD1 (6 bases). Between the trimmed V and J ends, which lost 1 base and 1 base, there was a span of 11 bases. This CDR3 comprises 16 residues. From germline, CDR1 is KGHSH and CDR2 LQKENI. The CDR3 region is CASSPLQGTSGNTIYF. CDR3 nucleotides: TGTGCCAGCTCACCACTGCAGGGGACATCTGGAAACACCATATATTTT.

V gene TRBV19 combines with J gene TRBJ2-2, with 8 bases that match TRBD1. Germline CDR1 LNHDA, CDR2 SQIVND (reference sequence). V trimming: 4 bases; J trimming: 3 bases; junction bases outside the gene matches: 4. The CDR3 is 15 amino acids. In DNA, the CDR3 is TGTGCCAGTAGTACCCAGGGGGCAGACACCGGGGAGCTGTTTTTT. It specifies CASSTQGADTGELFF.

This chain joins TRBV29-1 and TRBJ2-5; D is perhaps TRBD1 (6 bases). The CDR3 contains 13 residues. Trimming removed 8 bases from V and 5 bases from J, with 18 bases in between. Germline CDR1 reads SQVTM; CDR2 reads ANQGSEA. The CDR3 is CSTTDKQGETQYF. The CDR3 DNA is TGCAGCACTACAGACAAACAGGGTGAGACCCAGTACTTC. The full variable domain, with the rest looked up from reference TRBV29-1 and TRBJ2-5, is SAVISQKPSRDICQRGTSLTIQCQVDSQVTMMFWYRQQPGQSLTLIATANQGSEATYESGFVIDKFPISRPNLTFSTLTVSNMSPEDSSIYLCSTTDKQGETQYFGPGTRLLVL.

The chain employs TRBV3-1 (or the pseudogene TRBV3-2) and TRBJ2-1; TRBD2 agrees at 9 bases. The CDR3 length is 20 residues. Trimming cost V 5 bases and J 2 bases; bases outside gene matches: 19. Looked up from germline, CDR1 is LGHDT and CDR2 is YNNKEL (reference sequence). CDR3 in amino acids: CASSSRHSGRAAGAYNEQFF. In DNA, the CDR3 is TGTGCCAGCAGCTCCCGGCATAGCGGGAGAGCCGCGGGGGCCTACAATGAGCAGTTCTTC.

The rearrangement uses TRBV6-4 and TRBJ1-5, with 8 bases matching TRBD1. This CDR3 comprises 18 residues. Unmatched junction bases numbered 13, after V lost 6 bases and J lost 0 bases. CDR1 and CDR2 (germline): MRHNA, SNTAGT. The CDR3 region is CASRVQPGQGYSNQPQHF. CDR3 DNA sequence: TGTGCCAGCAGAGTTCAACCCGGACAGGGCTATAGCAATCAGCCCCAGCATTTT.

This sequence joins TRBV18 and TRBJ1-1, with D perhaps matching TRBD1 (6 bases). The CDR3 length is 12 residues. Trimming cost V 3 bases and J 7 bases, with 9 bases left between them. Per germline, CDR1 KGHSH and CDR2 LQKENI. DNA for the CDR3: TGTGCCAGCTCACCGGGGGCCTATGAAGCTTTCTTT. Translation gives CASSPGAYEAFF. Drawing the rest from reference TRBV18 and TRBJ1-1, the complete variable domain is NAGVMQNPRHLVRRRGQEARLRCSPMKGHSHVYWYRQLPEEGLKFMVYLQKENIIDESGMPKERFSAEFPKEGPSILRIQQVVRGDSAAYFCASSPGAYEAFFGQGTRLTVV.